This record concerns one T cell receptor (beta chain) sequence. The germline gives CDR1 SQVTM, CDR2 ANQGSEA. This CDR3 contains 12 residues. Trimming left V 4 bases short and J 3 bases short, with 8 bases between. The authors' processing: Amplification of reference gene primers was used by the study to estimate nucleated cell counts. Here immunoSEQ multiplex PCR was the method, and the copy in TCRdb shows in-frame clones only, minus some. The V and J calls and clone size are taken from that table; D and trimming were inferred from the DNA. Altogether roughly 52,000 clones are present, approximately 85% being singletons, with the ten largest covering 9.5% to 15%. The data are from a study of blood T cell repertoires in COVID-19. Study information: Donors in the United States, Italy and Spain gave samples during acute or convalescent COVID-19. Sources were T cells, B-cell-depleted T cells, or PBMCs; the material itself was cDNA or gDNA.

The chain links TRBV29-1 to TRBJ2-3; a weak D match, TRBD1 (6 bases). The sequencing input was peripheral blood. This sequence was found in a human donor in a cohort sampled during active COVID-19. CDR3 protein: CSVGGPTDTQYF. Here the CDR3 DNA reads TGCAGCGTTGGGGGGCCGACAGATACGCAGTATTTT.